These T cell receptor beta chains were read from a single sample in a study of T-cell reconstitution after alpha-beta-depleted transplantation in children. Each CDR3 protein gets one entry after TCRdb re-called the PCR reads with MiXCR. The sample includes fewer than 550,000 distinct CDR3 sequences, around 15% of them seen just once. The sequences come from PBMCs, mostly from graft donor cells, collected 360 days after TCRalphabeta/CD19-depleted stem cell transplant. The receptors originated from a boy in the first two years of life who had a stem cell transplant for Wiskott-Aldrich syndrome, so the T cells may come from the graft donor. Both conserved end residues are part of each CDR3. The D gene is left open where the match is weak. A row's size may be missing; if present it is once, few, many or a size class.

J: TRBJ1-5
V: TRBV7-9
size: NA
D: NA
DNA: TGTGCCAGCAGTCCTTTACCCGTATCAAGCCTATATCAGCCCCAGCATTTT
CDR3: CASSPLPVSSLYQPQHF

J: TRBJ2-5
V: TRBV7-2
size: few
D: NA
DNA: TGTGCCAGCAGCTTACGTTCCGGGGGCGCAGAGACCCAGTACTTC
CDR3: CASSLRSGGAETQYF

J: TRBJ2-1
V: TRBV10-3
size: few
D: TRBD2
DNA: TGTGCCATCAGTGGATCCCGGACTAGCGGGAGTGTCCTGGGCTCCTACAATGAGCAGTTCTTC
CDR3: CAISGSRTSGSVLGSYNEQFF

J: TRBJ2-7
V: TRBV29-1
size: NA
D: TRBD1
DNA: TGCAGCGCAAAGGACAGGGGGCCCAACGAGCAGTACTTC
CDR3: CSAKDRGPNEQYF

J: TRBJ2-4
V: TRBV29-1
size: NA
D: NA
DNA: TGCAGCGTTGAGGGGGTGAGGGGGAACATTCAGTACTTC
CDR3: CSVEGVRGNIQYF

J: TRBJ2-7
V: TRBV6-1
size: few
D: TRBD2
DNA: TGTGCCAGCAGTCCTAGCGGGCTTCCCTACGAGCAGTACTTC
CDR3: CASSPSGLPYEQYF

J: TRBJ2-7
V: TRBV7-9
size: many
D: NA
DNA: TGTGCCAGCAGTTTAGGACGGGGCGGCTACGAGCAGTACTTC
CDR3: CASSLGRGGYEQYF

J: TRBJ2-1
V: TRBV7-8
size: NA
D: NA
DNA: TGTGCCAGCAGCTTAGTTACGGGGACCCCCTCCTACAATGAGCAGTTCTTC
CDR3: CASSLVTGTPSYNEQFF

J: TRBJ2-7
V: TRBV6-5
size: NA
D: TRBD2
DNA: TGTGCCAGCAGTTACGTCGGACTAGCGGCCTCCTACGAGCAGTACTTC
CDR3: CASSYVGLAASYEQYF

J: TRBJ1-2
V: TRBV20-1
size: few
D: NA
DNA: TGCAGTGCTAGATTCTCAGGGACAATTAGCTACACCTTC
CDR3: CSARFSGTISYTF

J: TRBJ2-1
V: TRBV7-8
size: NA
D: TRBD2
DNA: TGTGCCAGCAGCTTAGAACTAGCGGGAGGTGAGCAGTTCTTC
CDR3: CASSLELAGGEQFF

J: TRBJ2-1
V: TRBV12-3/TRBV12-4
size: few
D: NA
DNA: TGTGCCAGCAGTAACCGGGAGCGGGATGAGCAGTTCTTC
CDR3: CASSNRERDEQFF

J: TRBJ2-1
V: TRBV10-3
size: few
D: TRBD2
DNA: TGTGCCATCAACAGCGGGGGGGACAATGAGCAGTTCTTC
CDR3: CAINSGGDNEQFF

J: TRBJ2-1
V: TRBV5-1
size: many
D: NA
DNA: TGCGCCAGCAGCGTCGATTGGCGAAATGAGCAGTTCTTC
CDR3: CASSVDWRNEQFF

J: TRBJ2-3
V: TRBV20-1
size: NA
D: TRBD2
DNA: TGCAGTGCTAGAGACCCATTCTTTACTAGCGGGTCGACTAGCACAGATACGCAGTATTTT
CDR3: CSARDPFFTSGSTSTDTQYF

J: TRBJ2-3
V: TRBV4-2
size: few
D: NA
DNA: TGTGCCAGCAGCCAAGGGGATCTCACAGATACGCAGTATTTT
CDR3: CASSQGDLTDTQYF

J: TRBJ2-5
V: TRBV7-6
size: NA
D: NA
DNA: TGTGCCAGCAGCTTAGCGTGGGGAATGCCAGAGACCCAGTACTTC
CDR3: CASSLAWGMPETQYF

J: TRBJ2-3
V: TRBV12-3/TRBV12-4
size: NA
D: TRBD2
DNA: TGTGCCAGCAGATGGACTAGCCCCACAGATACGCAGTATTTT
CDR3: CASRWTSPTDTQYF

J: TRBJ2-7
V: TRBV20-1
size: few
D: TRBD2
DNA: TGCAGTGCTATTACCGGGACTAGAGGGGTACGGGAGCAGTACTTC
CDR3: CSAITGTRGVREQYF

J: TRBJ2-7
V: TRBV3-1
size: few
D: NA
DNA: TGTGCCAGCAGCCAAGTACCTACCTTCCCAGGGAATCAGGGCGAGCAGTACTTC
CDR3: CASSQVPTFPGNQGEQYF

J: TRBJ2-2
V: TRBV3-1
size: NA
D: TRBD2
DNA: TGTGCCAGCAGCCCCAAGCGGGAGGGCCGGAACACCGGGGAGCTGTTTTTT
CDR3: CASSPKREGRNTGELFF

J: TRBJ2-5
V: TRBV15
size: NA
D: NA
DNA: TGTGCCACCAGCAGAGATTGGGAGACCCAGTACTTC
CDR3: CATSRDWETQYF